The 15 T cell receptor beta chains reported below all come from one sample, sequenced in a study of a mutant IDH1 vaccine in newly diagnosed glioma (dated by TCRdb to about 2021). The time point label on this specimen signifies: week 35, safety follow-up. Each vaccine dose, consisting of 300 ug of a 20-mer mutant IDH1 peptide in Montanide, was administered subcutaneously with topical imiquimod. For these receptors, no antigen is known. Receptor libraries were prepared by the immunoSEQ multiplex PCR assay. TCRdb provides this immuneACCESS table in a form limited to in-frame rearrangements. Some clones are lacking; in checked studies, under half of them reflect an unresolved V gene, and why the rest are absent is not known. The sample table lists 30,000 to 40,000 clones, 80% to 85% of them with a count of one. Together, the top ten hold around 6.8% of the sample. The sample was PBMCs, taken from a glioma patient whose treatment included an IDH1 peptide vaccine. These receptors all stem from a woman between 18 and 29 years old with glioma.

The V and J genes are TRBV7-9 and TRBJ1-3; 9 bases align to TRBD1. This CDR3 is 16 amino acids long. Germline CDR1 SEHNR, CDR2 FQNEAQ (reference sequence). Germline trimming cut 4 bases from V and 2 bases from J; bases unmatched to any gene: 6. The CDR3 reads CASSSTGTGPGNTIYF. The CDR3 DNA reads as TGTGCCAGCAGCTCAACCGGGACAGGGCCTGGAAACACCATATATTTT.

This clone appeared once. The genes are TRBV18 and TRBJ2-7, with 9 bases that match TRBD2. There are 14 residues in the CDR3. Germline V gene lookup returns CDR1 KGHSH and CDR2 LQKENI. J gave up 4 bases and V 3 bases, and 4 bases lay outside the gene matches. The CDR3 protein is CASSPGTSSYEQYF. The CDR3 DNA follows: TGTGCCAGCTCACCCGGGACTAGCAGTTACGAGCAGTACTTC. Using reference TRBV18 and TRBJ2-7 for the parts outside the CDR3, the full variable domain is NAGVMQNPRHLVRRRGQEARLRCSPMKGHSHVYWYRQLPEEGLKFMVYLQKENIIDESGMPKERFSAEFPKEGPSILRIQQVVRGDSAAYFCASSPGTSSYEQYFGPGTRLTVT.

CDR3 sequence reads: CASSSGHENTEAFF. Written as DNA, the CDR3 is TGTGCCAGCAGTTCCGGCCACGAGAACACTGAAGCTTTCTTT. The V gene is TRBV6-4, the J gene TRBJ1-1; D remains unclear. V lost 5 bases, J lost 1 base, and 11 bases lay in between. Germline V gene data show CDR1 as MRHNA and CDR2 as SNTAGT. This CDR3 is built from 14 residues.

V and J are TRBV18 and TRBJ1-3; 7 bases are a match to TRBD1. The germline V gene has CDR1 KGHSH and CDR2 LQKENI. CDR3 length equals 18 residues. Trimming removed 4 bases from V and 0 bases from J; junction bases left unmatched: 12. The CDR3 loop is CASSQPGQLTSSGNTIYF. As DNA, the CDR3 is TGTGCCAGCTCACAACCGGGACAGCTAACCTCCTCTGGAAACACCATATATTTT.

CDR3 in amino acids: CSARVQAEQYF. The CDR3, as DNA: TGCAGTGCTAGAGTCCAGGCCGAGCAGTACTTC. The chain joins TRBV20-1 to TRBJ2-7; D remains ambiguous. In germline, CDR1 is DFQATT, CDR2 SNEGSKA (reference sequence). V was cut by 1 base and J by 6 bases, with 7 bases left in between. The CDR3 has 11 amino acids.

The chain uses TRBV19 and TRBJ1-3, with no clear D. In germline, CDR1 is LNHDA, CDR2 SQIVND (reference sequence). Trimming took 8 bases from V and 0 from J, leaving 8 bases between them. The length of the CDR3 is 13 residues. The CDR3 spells CASRRSSGNTIYF. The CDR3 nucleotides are TGTGCCAGTCGGCGAAGCTCTGGAAACACCATATATTTT.

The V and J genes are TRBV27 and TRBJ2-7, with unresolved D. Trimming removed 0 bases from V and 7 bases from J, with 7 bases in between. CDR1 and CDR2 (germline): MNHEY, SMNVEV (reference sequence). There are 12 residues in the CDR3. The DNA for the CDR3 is TGTGCCAGCAGTTTATCGGGGAAAGAGCAGTACTTC. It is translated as CASSLSGKEQYF.

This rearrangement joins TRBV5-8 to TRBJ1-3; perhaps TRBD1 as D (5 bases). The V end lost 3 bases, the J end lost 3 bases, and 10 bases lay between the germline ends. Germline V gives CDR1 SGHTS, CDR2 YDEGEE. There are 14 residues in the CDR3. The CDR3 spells CASSYDGGGNTIYF. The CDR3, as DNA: TGTGCCAGCAGCTATGACGGGGGTGGAAACACCATATATTTT. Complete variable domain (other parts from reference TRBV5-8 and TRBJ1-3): EAGVTQSPTHLIKTRGQQATLRCSPISGHTSVYWYQQALGLGLQFLLWYDEGEERNRGNFPPRFSGRQFPNYSSELNVNALELEDSALYLCASSYDGGGNTIYFGEGSWLTVV.

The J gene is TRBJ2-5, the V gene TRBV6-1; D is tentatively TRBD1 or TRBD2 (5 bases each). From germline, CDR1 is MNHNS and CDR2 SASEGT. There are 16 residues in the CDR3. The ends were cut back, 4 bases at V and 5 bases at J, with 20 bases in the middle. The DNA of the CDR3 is TGTGCCAGCAGTGGCCAGGGAGCCAACGCCCGGGAGACCCAGTACTTC. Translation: CASSGQGANARETQYF.

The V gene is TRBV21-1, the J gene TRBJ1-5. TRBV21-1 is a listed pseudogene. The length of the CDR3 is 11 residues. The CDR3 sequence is CASSRDQPQHF. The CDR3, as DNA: TGTGCCAGCAGCCGAGATCAGCCCCAGCATTTT.

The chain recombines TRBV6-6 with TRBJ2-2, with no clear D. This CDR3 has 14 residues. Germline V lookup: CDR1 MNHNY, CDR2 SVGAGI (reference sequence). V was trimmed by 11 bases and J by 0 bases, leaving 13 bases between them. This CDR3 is CAVKKGSNTGELFF. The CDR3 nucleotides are TGTGCCGTCAAGAAAGGGTCGAACACCGGGGAGCTGTTTTTT.

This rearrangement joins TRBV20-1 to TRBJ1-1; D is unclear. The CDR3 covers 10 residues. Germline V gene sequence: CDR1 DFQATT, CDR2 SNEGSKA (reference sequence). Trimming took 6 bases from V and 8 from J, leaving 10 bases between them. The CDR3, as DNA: TGCAGTGCGTACGACTCAGAAGCTTTCTTT. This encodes CSAYDSEAFF.

The CDR3 spells CASTRQGASTEAFF. CDR3 in DNA: TGTGCCAGCACCCGACAGGGGGCGAGCACTGAAGCTTTCTTT. The chain combines TRBV2 with TRBJ1-1; 10 positions agree with TRBD1. The CDR3 length is 14 residues. V lost 7 bases, J lost 4 bases, and 6 bases stayed unmatched. The V gene's germline CDR1 is SNHLY and CDR2 FYNNEI. The entire variable domain, with the rest obtained from reference TRBV2 and TRBJ1-1, is as follows: EPEVTQTPSHQVTQMGQEVILRCVPISNHLYFYWYRQILGQKVEFLVSFYNNEISEKSEIFDDQFSVERPDGSNFTLKIRSTKLEDSAMYFCASTRQGASTEAFFGQGTRLTVV.

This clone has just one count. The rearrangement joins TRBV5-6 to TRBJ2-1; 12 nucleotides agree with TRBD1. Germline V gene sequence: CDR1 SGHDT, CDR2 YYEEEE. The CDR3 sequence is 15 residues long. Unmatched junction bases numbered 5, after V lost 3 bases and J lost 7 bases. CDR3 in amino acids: CASSSGTGGLNEQFF. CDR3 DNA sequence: TGTGCCAGCAGCTCCGGGACAGGGGGCCTTAATGAGCAGTTCTTC.

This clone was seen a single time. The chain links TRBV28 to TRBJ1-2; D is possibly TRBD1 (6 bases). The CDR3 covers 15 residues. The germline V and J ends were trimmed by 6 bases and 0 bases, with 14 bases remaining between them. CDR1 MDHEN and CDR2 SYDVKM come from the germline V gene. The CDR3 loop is CASSPIDRTNYGYTF. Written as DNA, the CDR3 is TGTGCCAGCAGCCCCATTGACAGGACTAACTATGGCTACACCTTC.